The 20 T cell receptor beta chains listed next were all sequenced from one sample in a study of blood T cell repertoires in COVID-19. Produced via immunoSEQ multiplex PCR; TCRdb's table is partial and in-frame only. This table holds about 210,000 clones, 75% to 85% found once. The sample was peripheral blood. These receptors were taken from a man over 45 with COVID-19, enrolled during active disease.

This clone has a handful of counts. The DNA for the CDR3 is TGTGCCAGCATGGGGGCCCGTGGGGAGACCCAGTACTTC. It encodes CASMGARGETQYF. The rearrangement links TRBV2 to TRBJ2-5; D may be TRBD1 (6 bases). CDR1 SNHLY and CDR2 FYNNEI come from the germline V gene. The CDR3 spans 13 residues. Trimming left V 7 bases short and J 5 bases short, with 14 bases between.

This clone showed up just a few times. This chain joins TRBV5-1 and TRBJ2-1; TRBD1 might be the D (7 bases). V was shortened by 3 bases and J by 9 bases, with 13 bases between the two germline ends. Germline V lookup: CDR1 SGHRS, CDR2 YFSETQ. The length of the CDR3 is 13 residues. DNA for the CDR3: TGCGCCAGCAGCTCCAGGGGGGCCGGTGAGCAGTTCTTC. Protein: CASSSRGAGEQFF. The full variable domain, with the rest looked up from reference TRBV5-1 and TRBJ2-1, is KAGVTQTPRYLIKTRGQQVTLSCSPISGHRSVSWYQQTPGQGLQFLFEYFSETQRNKGNFPGRFSGRQFSNSRSEMNVSTLELGDSALYLCASSSRGAGEQFFGPGTRLTVL.

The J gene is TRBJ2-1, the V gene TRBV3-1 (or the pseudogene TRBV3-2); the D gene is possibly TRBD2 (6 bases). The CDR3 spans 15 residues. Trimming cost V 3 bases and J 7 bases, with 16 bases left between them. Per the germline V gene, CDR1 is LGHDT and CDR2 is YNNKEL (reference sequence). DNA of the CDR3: TGTGCCAGCAGCCAGGCCCTCCTAGCGTGGAATGAGCAGTTCTTC. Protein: CASSQALLAWNEQFF.

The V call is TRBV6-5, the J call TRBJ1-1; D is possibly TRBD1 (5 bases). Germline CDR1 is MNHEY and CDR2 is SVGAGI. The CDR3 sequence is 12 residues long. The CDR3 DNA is TGTGCGGCGGGACTCTCGAACACTGAAGCTTTCTTT. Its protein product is CAAGLSNTEAFF.

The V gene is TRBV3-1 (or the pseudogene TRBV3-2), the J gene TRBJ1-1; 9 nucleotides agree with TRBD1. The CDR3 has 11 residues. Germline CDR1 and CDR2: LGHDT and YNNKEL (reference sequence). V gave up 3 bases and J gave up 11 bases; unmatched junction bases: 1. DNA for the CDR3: TGTGCCAGCAGCCAGACAGGGGGTGCTTTCTTT. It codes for CASSQTGGAFF.

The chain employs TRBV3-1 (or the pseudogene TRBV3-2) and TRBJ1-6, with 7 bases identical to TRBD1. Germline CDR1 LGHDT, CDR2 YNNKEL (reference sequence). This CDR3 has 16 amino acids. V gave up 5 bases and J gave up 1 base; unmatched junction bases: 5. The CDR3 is CASSAPGGSYNSPLHF. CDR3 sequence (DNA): TGTGCCAGCAGCGCTCCAGGGGGGTCCTATAATTCACCCCTCCACTTT.

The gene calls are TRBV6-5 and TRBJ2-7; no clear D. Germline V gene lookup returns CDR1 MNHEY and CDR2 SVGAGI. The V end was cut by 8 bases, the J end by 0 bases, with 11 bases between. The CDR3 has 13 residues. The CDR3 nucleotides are TGTGCCAGCTCCCCCCCGGGCTCCTACGAGCAGTACTTC. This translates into CASSPPGSYEQYF.

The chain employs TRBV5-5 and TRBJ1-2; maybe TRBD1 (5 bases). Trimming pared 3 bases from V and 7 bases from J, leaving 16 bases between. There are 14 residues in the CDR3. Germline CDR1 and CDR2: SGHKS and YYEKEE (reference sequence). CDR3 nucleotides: TGTGCCAGCAGCTGGAACAGTGGGGCCGCTGGCTACACCTTC. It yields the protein CASSWNSGAAGYTF. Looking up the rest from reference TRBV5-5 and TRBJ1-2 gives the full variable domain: DAGVTQSPTHLIKTRGQQVTLRCSPISGHKSVSWYQQVLGQGPQFIFQYYEKEERGRGNFPDRFSARQFPNYSSELNVNALLLGDSALYLCASSWNSGAAGYTFGSGTRLTVV.

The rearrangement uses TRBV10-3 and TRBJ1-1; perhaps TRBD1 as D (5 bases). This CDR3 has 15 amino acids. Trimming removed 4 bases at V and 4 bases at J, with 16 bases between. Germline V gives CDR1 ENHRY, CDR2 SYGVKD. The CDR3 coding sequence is TGTGCCATCAGTGGGACTGGGAGGGGTATCACTGAAGCTTTCTTT. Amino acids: CAISGTGRGITEAFF.

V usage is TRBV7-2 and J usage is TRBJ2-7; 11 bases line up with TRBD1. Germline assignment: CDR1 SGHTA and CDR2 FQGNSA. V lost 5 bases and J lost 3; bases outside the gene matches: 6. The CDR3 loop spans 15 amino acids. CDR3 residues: CASSIPGQGVYEQYF. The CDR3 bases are TGTGCCAGCAGCATACCGGGACAGGGGGTCTACGAGCAGTACTTC.

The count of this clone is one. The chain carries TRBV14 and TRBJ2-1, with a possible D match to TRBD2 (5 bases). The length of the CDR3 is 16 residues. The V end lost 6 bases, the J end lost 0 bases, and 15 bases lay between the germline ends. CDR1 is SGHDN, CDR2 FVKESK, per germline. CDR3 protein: CASSQIGLFSYNEQFF. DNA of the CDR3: TGTGCCAGCAGTCAGATAGGACTCTTCTCCTACAATGAGCAGTTCTTC.

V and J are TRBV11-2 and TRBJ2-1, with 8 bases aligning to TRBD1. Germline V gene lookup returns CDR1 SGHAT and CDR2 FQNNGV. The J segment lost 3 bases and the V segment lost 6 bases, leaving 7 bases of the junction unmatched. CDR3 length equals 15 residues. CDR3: CASSSRGRLYNEQFF. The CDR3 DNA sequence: TGTGCCAGCAGTTCCAGGGGGCGGCTCTACAATGAGCAGTTCTTC.

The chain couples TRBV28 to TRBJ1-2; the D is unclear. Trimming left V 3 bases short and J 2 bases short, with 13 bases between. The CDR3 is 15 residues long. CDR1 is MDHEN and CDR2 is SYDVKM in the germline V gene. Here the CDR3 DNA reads TGTGCCAGCAGTTTCTTGAGACTCCGAAACTATGGCTACACCTTC. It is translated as CASSFLRLRNYGYTF.

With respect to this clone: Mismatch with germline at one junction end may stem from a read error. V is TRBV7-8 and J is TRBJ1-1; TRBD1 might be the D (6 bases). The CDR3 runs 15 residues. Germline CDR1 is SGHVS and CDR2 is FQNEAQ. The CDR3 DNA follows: TGTGCCAGCAGCCTAGCACAGGGAGAGCGCACTGAAGCTTTCTTT. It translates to CASSLAQGERTEAFF. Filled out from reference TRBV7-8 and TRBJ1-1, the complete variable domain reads GAGVSQSPRYKVAKRGQDVALRCDPISGHVSLFWYQQALGQGPEFLTYFQNEAQLDKSGLPSDRFFAERPEGSVSTLKIQRTQQEDSAVYLCASSLAQGERTEAFFGQGTRLTVV.

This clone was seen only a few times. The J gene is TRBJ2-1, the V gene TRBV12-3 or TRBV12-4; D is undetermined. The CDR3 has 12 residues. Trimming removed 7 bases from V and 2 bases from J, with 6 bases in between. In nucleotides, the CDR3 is TGTGCCAGCACCGAGGCCTACAATGAGCAGTTCTTC. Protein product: CASTEAYNEQFF.

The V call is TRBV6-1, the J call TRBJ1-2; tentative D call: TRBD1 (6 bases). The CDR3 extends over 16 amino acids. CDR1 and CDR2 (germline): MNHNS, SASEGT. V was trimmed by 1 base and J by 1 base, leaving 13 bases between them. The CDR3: CASSEGPRGNNYGYTF. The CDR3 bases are TGTGCCAGCAGTGAAGGCCCGAGGGGGAATAACTATGGCTACACCTTC.

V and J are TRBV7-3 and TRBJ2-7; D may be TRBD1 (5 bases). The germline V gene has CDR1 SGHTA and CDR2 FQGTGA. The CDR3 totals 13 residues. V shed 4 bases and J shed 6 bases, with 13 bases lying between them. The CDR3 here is CASSSQPDSEQYF. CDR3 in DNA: TGTGCCAGCAGCTCCCAGCCTGACAGCGAGCAGTACTTC.

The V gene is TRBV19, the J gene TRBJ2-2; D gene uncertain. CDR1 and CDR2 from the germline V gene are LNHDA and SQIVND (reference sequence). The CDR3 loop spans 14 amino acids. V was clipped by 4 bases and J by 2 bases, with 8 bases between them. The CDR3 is CASSTRRNTGELFF. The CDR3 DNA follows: TGTGCCAGTAGTACCAGAAGAAACACCGGGGAGCTGTTTTTT.

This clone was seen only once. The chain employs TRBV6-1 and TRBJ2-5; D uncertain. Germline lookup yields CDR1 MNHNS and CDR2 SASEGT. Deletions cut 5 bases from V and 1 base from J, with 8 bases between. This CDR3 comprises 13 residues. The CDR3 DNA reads TGTGCCAGCAGTAGGCGGTTCCAAGAGACCCAGTACTTC. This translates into CASSRRFQETQYF.

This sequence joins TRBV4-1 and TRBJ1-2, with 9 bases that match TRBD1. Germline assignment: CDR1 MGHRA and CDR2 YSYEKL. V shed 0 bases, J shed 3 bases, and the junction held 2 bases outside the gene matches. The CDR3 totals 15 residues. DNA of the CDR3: TGCGCCAGCAGCCAAGACGACAGGGGGGACTATGGCTACACCTTC. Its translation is CASSQDDRGDYGYTF.